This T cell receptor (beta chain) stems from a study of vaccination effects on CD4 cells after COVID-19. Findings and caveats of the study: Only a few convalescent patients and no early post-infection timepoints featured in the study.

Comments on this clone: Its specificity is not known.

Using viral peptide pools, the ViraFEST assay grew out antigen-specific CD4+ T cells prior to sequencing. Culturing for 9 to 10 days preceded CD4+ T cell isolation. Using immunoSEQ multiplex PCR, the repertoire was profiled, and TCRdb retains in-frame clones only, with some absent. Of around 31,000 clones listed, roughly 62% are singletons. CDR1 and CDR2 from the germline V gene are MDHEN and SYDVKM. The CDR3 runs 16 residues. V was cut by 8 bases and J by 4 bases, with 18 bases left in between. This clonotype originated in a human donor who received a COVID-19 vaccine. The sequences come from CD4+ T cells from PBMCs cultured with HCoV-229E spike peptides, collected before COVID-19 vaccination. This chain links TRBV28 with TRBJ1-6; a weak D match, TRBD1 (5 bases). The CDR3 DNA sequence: TGTGCCAGCTACGACACGGGGGAGCTTTATAATTCACCCCTCCACTTT. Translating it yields CASYDTGELYNSPLHF.